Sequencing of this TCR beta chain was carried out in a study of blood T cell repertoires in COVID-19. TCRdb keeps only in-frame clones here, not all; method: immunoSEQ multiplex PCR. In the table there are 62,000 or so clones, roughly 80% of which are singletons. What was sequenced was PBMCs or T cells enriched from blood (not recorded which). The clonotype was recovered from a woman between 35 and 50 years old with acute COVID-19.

CDR3 residues: CASSYDRNSPLHF. The CDR3 DNA reads TGTGCCAGCAGCTACGACAGGAATTCACCCCTCCACTTT. J is TRBJ1-6 and V is TRBV7-9; D may be TRBD1 (6 bases). CDR1 SEHNR and CDR2 FQNEAQ come from the germline V gene (reference sequence). The CDR3 covers 13 residues. The ends were cut back, 4 bases at V and 7 bases at J, with 8 bases in the middle.